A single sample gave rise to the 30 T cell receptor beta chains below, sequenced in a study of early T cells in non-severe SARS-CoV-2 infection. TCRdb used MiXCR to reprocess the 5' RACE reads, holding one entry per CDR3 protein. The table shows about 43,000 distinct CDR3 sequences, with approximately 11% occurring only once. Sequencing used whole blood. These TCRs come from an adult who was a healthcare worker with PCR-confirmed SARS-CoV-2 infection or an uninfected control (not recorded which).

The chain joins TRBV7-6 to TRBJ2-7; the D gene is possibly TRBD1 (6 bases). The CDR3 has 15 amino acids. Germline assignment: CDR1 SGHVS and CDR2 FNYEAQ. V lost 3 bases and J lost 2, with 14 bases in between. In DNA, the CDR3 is TGTGCCAGCAGCTTGGGGGCAGGGACGCCCTACGAGCAGTACTTC. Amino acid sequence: CASSLGAGTPYEQYF.

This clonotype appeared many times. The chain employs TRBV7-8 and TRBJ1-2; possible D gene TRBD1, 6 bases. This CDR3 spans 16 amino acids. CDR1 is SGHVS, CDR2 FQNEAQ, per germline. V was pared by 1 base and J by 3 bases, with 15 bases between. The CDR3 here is CASSLGGHRADYGYTF. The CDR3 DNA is TGTGCCAGCAGCTTAGGAGGTCACAGGGCGGACTATGGCTACACCTTC. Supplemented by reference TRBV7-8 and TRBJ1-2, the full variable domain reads GAGVSQSPRYKVAKRGQDVALRCDPISGHVSLFWYQQALGQGPEFLTYFQNEAQLDKSGLPSDRFFAERPEGSVSTLKIQRTQQEDSAVYLCASSLGGHRADYGYTFGSGTRLTVV.

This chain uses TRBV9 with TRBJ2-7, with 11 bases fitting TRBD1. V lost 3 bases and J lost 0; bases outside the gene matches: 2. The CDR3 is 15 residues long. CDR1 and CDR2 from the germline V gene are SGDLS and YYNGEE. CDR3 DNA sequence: TGTGCCAGCAGCGAGGGACAGGGGGTCTCCTACGAGCAGTACTTC. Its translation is CASSEGQGVSYEQYF.

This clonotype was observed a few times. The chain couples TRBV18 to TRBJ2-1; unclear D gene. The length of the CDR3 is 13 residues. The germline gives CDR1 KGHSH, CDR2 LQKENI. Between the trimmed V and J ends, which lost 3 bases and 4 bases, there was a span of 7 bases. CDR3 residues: CASSPAQYNEQFF. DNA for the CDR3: TGTGCCAGCTCACCCGCCCAATACAATGAGCAGTTCTTC.

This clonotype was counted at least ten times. In DNA form, the CDR3 reads TGTGCCAGCAGACAACAGACAGGGGGCAATCAGCCCCAGCATTTT. Translated, it gives CASRQQTGGNQPQHF. This rearrangement joins TRBV6-1 to TRBJ1-5, with 8 bases lining up with TRBD1. The germline V gene encodes CDR1 MNHNS and CDR2 SASEGT. With 6 bases clipped from V and 2 bases from J, the junction kept 6 bases outside the gene matches. The length of the CDR3 is 15 residues.

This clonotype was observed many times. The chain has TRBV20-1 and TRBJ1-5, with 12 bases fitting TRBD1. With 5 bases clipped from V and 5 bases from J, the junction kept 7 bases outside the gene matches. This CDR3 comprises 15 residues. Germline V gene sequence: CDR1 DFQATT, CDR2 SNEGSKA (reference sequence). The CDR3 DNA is TGCAGTGCTGTATCCGGGACAGGGGGCCATCAGCCCCAGCATTTT. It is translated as CSAVSGTGGHQPQHF.

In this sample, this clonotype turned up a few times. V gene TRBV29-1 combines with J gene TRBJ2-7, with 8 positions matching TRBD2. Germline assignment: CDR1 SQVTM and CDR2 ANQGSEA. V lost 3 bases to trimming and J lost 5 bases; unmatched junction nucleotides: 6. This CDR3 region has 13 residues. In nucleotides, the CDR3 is TGCAGCGTTGATGCGGGGGGTGTCAACGAGCAGTACTTC. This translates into CSVDAGGVNEQYF.

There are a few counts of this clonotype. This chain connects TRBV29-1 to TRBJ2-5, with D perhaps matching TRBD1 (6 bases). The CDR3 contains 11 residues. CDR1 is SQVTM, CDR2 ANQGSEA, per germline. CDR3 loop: CSAGQQETQYF. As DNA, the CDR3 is TGCAGTGCCGGACAGCAAGAGACCCAGTACTTC.

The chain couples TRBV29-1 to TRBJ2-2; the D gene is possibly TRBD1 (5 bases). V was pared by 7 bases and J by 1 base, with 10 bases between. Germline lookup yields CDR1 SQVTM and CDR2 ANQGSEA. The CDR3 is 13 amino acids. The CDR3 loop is CSADSQNTGELFF. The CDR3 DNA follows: TGCAGCGCTGACAGCCAGAACACCGGGGAGCTGTTTTTT.

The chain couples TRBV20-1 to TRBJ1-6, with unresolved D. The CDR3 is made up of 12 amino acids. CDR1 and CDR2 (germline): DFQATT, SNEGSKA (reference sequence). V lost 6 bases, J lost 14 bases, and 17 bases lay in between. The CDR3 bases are TGCAGTGCCCCGACGGGGTCCGATTCCCTCCACTTT. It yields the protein CSAPTGSDSLHF.

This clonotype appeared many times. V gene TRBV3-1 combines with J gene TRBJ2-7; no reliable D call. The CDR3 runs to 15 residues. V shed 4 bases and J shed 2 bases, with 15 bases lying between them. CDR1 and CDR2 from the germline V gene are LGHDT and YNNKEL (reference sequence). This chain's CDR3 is CASSPSPANTYEQYF. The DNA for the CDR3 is TGTGCCAGCAGCCCCTCCCCCGCTAACACCTACGAGCAGTACTTC.

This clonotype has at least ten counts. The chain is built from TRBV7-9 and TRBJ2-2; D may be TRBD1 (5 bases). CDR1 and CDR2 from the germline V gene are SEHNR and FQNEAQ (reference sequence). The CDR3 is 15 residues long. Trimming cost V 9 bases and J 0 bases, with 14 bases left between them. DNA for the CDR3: TGTGCCAGTGGAAGGGGAAACGCGAACACCGGGGAGCTGTTTTTT. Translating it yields CASGRGNANTGELFF.

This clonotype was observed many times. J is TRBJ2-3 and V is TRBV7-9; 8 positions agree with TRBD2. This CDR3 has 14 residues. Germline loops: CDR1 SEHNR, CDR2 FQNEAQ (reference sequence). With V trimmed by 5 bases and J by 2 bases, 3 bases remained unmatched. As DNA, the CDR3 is TGTGCCAGCAGCCCGGGACTAGACACAGATACGCAGTATTTT. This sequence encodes CASSPGLDTDTQYF. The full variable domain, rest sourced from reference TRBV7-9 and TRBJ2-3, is DTGVSQNPRHKITKRGQNVTFRCDPISEHNRLYWYRQTLGQGPEFLTYFQNEAQLEKSRLLSDRFSAERPKGSFSTLEIQRTEQGDSAMYLCASSPGLDTDTQYFGPGTRLTVL.

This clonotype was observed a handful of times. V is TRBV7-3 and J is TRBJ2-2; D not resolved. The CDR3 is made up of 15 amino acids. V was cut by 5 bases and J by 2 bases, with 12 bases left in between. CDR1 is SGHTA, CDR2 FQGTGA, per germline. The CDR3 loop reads CASSPSLVNTGELFF. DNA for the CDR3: TGTGCCAGCAGCCCAAGTTTAGTCAACACCGGGGAGCTGTTTTTT.

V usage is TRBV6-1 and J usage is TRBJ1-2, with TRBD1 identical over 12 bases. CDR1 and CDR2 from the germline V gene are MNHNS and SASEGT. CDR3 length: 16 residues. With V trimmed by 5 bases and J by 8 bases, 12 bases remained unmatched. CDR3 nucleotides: TGTGCCAGCAGTACTCTTCCGGGACAGGGGGCGCAGGGCTACACCTTC. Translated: CASSTLPGQGAQGYTF.

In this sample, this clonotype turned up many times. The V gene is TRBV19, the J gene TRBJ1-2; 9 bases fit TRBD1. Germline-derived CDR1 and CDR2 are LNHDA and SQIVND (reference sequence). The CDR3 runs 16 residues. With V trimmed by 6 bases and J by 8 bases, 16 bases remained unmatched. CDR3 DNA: TGTGCCAGTAGCCCCGGGACAGGGAAGATGAGGGGAGGCTACACCTTC. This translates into CASSPGTGKMRGGYTF.

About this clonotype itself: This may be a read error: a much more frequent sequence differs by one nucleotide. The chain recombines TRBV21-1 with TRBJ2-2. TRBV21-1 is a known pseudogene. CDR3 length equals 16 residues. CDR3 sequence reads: CVSSSFRVNGTGELFF. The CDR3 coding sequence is TGTGTCAGCAGCAGCTTTCGGGTCAATGGGACCGGGGAGCTGTTTTTT.

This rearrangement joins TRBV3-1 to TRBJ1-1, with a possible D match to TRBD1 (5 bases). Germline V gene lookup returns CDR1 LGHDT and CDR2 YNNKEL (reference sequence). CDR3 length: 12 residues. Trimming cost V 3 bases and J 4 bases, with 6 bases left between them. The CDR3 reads CASSQGGTEAFF. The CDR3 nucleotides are TGTGCCAGCAGCCAGGGGGGCACTGAAGCTTTCTTT.

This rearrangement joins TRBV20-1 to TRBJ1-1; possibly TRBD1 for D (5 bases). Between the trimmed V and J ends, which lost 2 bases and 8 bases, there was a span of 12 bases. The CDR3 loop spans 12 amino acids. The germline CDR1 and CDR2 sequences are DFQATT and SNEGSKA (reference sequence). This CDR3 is CSARQPDSEAFF. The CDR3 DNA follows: TGCAGTGCTAGACAGCCTGACAGCGAAGCTTTCTTT.

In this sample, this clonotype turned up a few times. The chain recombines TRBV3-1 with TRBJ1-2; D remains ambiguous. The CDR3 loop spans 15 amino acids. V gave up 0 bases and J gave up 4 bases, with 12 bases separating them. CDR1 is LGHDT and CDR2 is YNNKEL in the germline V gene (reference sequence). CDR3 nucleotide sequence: TGTGCCAGCAGCCAAGATTATTCCGGGAGCTATGGCTACACCTTC. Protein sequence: CASSQDYSGSYGYTF.

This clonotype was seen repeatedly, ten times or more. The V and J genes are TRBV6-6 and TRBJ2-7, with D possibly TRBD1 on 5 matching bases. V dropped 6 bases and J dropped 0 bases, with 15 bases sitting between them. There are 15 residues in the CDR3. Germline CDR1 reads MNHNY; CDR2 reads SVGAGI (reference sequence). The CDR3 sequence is CASSLDTQSSYEQYF. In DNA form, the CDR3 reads TGTGCCAGCAGCCTGGACACTCAGAGCTCCTACGAGCAGTACTTC.

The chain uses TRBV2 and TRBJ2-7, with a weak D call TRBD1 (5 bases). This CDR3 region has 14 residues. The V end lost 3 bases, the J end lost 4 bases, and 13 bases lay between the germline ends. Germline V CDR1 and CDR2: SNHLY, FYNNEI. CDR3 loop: CASSDLGPLYEQYF. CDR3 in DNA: TGTGCCAGCAGTGATTTGGGGCCCCTTTACGAGCAGTACTTC.

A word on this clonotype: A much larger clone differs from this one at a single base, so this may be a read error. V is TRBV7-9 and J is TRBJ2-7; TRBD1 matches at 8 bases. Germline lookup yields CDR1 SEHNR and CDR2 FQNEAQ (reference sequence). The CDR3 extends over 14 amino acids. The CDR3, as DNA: TGTGACAGCAGCTCACAGGGGGTTCCCCACGAGCAGTACTTC. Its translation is CDSSSQGVPHEQYF.

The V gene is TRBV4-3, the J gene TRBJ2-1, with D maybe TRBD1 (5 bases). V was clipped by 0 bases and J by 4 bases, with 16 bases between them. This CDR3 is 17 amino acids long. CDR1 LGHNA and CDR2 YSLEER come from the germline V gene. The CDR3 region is CASSQDIRAGLYNEQFF. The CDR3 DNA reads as TGCGCCAGCAGCCAAGATATTAGGGCAGGGCTGTACAATGAGCAGTTCTTC.

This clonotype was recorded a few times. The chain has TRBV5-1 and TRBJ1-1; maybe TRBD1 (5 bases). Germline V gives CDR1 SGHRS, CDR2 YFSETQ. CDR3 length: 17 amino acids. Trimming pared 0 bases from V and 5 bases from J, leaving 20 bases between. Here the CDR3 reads CASSLAHRLVRPTEAFF. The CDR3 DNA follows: TGCGCCAGCAGCTTGGCTCACAGGCTGGTTCGGCCTACTGAAGCTTTCTTT.

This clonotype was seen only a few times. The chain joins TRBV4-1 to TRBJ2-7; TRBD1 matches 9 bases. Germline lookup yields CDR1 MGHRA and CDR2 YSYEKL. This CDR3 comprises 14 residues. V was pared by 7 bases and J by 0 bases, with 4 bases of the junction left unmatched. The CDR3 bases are TGCGCCAGCAAGCCGGGACAGGGCTCCTACGAGCAGTACTTC. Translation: CASKPGQGSYEQYF.

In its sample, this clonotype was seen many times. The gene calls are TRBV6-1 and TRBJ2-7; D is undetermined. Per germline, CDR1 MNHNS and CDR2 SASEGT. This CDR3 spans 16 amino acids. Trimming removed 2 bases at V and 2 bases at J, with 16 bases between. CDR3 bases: TGTGCCAGCAGTGAATCCAAAGTCTCTGTCGCCTACGAGCAGTACTTC. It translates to CASSESKVSVAYEQYF.

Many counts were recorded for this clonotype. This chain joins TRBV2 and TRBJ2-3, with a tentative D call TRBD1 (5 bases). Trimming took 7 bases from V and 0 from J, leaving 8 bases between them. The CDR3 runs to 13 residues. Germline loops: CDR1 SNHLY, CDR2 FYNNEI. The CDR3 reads CASNGASTDTQYF. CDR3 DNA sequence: TGTGCCAGCAATGGGGCTAGCACAGATACGCAGTATTTT.

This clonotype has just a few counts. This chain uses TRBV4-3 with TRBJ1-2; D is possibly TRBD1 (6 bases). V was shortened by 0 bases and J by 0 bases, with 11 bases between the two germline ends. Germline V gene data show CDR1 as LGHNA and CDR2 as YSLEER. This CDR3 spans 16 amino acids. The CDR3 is CASSQDLRTANYGYTF. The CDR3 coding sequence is TGCGCCAGCAGCCAAGATTTACGGACAGCTAACTATGGCTACACCTTC.

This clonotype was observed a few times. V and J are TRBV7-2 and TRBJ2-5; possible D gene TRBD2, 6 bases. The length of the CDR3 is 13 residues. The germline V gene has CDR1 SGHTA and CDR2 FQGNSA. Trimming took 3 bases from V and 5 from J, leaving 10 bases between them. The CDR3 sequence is CASSFGGGETQYF. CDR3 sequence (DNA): TGTGCCAGCAGCTTCGGGGGTGGCGAGACCCAGTACTTC.